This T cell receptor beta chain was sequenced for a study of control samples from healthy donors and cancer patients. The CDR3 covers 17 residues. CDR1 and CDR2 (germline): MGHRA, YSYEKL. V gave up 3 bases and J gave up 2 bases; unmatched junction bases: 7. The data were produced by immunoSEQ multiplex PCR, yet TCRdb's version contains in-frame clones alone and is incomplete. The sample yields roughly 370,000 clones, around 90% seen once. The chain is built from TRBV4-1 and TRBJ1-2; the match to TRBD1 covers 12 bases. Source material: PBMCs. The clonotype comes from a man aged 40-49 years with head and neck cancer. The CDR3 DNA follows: TGCGCCAGCAGCCAGTCGGGACAGGGGGCATCCAACTATGGCTACACCTTC. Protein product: CASSQSGQGASNYGYTF.